The sequence of this T cell receptor beta chain was determined in a study of cytomegalovirus exposure and HLA in healthy donors. Study observations and caveats: The study carried out a later analysis of TCR beta sequences. It associated some 15,000 of them with specific HLA alleles at a false discovery rate of 0.05.

Between the trimmed V and J ends, which lost 5 bases and 6 bases, there was a span of 13 bases. Germline-derived CDR1 and CDR2 are GTSNPN and SVGIG (reference sequence). CDR3 length equals 12 residues. The PCR was carried out with 60 Vbeta primers and 13 Jbeta primers. Method: immunoSEQ multiplex PCR; TCRdb's copy keeps in-frame clones and lacks some. The sample contains about 99,000 clones, 79% of which appear only once. Judged by abundance, this clone is large. Its target is not known. Other DNA sequences in this sample translate to the same CDR3. The gene calls are TRBV30 and TRBJ1-1; D unclear. The clonotype comes from a male donor in good health and CMV-seropositive. Material: PBMCs. CDR3 nucleotides: TGTGCCTGGGGCGCCGGGTTCGCTGAAGCTTTCTTT. Protein: CAWGAGFAEAFF.